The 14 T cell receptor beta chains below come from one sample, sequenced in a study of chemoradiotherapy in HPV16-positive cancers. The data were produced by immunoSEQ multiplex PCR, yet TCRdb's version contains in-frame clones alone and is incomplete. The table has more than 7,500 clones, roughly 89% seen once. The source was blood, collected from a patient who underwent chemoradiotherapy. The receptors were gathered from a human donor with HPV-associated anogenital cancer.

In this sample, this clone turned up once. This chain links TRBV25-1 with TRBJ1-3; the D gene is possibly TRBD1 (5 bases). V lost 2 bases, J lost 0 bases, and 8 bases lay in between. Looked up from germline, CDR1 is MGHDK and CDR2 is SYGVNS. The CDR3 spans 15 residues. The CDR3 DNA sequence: TGTGCCAGCAGTGAACCAGGGCCCTCTGGAAACACCATATATTTT. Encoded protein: CASSEPGPSGNTIYF.

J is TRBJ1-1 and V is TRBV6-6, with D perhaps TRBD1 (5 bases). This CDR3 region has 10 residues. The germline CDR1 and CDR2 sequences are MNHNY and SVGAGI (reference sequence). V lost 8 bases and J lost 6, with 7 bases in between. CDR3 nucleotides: TGTGCCAGCGGGGCCTCTGAAGCTTTCTTT. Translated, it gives CASGASEAFF.

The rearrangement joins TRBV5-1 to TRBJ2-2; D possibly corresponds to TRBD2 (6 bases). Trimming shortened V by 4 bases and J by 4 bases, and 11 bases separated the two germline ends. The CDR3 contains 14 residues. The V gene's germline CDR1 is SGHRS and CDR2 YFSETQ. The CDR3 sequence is CASSAGTFTGELFF. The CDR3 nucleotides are TGCGCCAGCAGCGCCGGGACTTTCACCGGGGAGCTGTTTTTT. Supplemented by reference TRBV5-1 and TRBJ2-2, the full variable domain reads KAGVTQTPRYLIKTRGQQVTLSCSPISGHRSVSWYQQTPGQGLQFLFEYFSETQRNKGNFPGRFSGRQFSNSRSEMNVSTLELGDSALYLCASSAGTFTGELFFGEGSRLTVL.

Here the CDR3 reads CASSVAYRSGGPYEQYF. The DNA for the CDR3 is TGTGCCAGCAGCGTAGCTTATCGTAGCGGGGGACCTTACGAGCAGTACTTC. This chain joins TRBV9 and TRBJ2-7; 9 nucleotides line up with TRBD2. The CDR3 contains 17 residues. The trim removed 0 bases at V and 4 bases at J, leaving 11 bases unmatched. Germline V gene lookup returns CDR1 SGDLS and CDR2 YYNGEE. Supplemented by reference TRBV9 and TRBJ2-7, the full variable domain reads DSGVTQTPKHLITATGQRVTLRCSPRSGDLSVYWYQQSLDQGLQFLIQYYNGEERAKGNILERFSAQQFPDLHSELNLSSLELGDSALYFCASSVAYRSGGPYEQYFGPGTRLTVT.

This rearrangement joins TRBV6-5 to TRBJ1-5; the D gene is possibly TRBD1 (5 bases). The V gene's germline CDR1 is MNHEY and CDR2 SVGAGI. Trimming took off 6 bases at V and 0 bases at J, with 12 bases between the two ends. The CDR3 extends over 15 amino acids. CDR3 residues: CASSPGTVSNQPQHF. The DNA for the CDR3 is TGTGCCAGCAGCCCCGGGACCGTTAGCAATCAGCCCCAGCATTTT.

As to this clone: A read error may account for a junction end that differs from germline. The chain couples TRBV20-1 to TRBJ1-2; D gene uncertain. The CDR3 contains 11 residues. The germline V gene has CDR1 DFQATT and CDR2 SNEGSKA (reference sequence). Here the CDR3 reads CSARDIQSNAF. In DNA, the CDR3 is TGCAGTGCTAGAGATATACAGAGCAACGCCTTC.

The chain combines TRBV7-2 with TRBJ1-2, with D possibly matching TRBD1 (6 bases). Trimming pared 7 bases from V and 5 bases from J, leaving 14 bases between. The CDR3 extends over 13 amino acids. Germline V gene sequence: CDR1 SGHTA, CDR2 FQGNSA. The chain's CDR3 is CASTWGRLYGYTF. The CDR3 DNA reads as TGTGCCAGCACTTGGGGGCGACTATATGGCTACACCTTC.

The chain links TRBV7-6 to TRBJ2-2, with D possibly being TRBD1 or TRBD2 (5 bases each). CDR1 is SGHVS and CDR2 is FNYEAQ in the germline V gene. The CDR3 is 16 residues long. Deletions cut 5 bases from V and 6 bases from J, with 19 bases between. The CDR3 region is CASSSGRGALSGELFF. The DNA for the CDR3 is TGTGCCAGCAGCAGCGGTCGGGGCGCCCTTTCCGGGGAGCTGTTTTTT.

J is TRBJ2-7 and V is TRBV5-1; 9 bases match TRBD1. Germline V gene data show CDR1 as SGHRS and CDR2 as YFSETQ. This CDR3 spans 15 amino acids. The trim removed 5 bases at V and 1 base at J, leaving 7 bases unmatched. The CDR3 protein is CASRRRTGESYEQYF. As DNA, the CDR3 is TGCGCCAGCAGGAGGAGGACAGGGGAATCCTACGAGCAGTACTTC.

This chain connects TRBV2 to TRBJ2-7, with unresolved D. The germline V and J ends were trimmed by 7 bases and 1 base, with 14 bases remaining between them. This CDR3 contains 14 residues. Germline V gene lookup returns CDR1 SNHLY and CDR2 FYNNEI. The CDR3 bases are TGTGCCAGCACTTTGGACCTTAGGTCCTACGAGCAGTACTTC. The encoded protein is CASTLDLRSYEQYF.

CDR3 DNA sequence: TGTGCCAGCAGCTTAGATCGCGGGGAGCAGTTCTTC. This codes for CASSLDRGEQFF. The chain carries TRBV11-2 and TRBJ2-1, with TRBD2 as a possible D gene (5 bases). The germline V gene encodes CDR1 SGHAT and CDR2 FQNNGV. The CDR3 has 12 residues. Trimming cost V 0 bases and J 10 bases, with 7 bases left between them. Looking up the rest from reference TRBV11-2 and TRBJ2-1 gives the full variable domain: EAGVAQSPRYKIIEKRQSVAFWCNPISGHATLYWYQQILGQGPKLLIQFQNNGVVDDSQLPKDRFSAERLKGVDSTLKIQPAKLEDSAVYLCASSLDRGEQFFGPGTRLTVL.

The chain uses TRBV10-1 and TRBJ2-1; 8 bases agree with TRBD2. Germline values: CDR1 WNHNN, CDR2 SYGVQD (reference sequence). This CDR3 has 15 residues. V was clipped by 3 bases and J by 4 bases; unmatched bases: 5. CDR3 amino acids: CASSDLASGYNEQFF. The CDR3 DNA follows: TGCGCCAGCAGTGATTTGGCTAGCGGGTACAATGAGCAGTTCTTC.

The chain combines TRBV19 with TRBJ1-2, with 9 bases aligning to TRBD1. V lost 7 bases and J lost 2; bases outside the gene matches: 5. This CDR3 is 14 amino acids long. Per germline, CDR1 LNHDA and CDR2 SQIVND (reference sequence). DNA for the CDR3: TGTGCCAGTATCAGACAGGGGGAGAACTATGGCTACACCTTC. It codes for CASIRQGENYGYTF.

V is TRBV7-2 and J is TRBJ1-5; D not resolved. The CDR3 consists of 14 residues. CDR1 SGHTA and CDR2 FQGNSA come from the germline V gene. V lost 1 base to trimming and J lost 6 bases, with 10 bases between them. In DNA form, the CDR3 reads TGTGCCAGCAGCTTAGGACGTTCAGGTCAGCCCCAGCATTTT. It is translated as CASSLGRSGQPQHF.